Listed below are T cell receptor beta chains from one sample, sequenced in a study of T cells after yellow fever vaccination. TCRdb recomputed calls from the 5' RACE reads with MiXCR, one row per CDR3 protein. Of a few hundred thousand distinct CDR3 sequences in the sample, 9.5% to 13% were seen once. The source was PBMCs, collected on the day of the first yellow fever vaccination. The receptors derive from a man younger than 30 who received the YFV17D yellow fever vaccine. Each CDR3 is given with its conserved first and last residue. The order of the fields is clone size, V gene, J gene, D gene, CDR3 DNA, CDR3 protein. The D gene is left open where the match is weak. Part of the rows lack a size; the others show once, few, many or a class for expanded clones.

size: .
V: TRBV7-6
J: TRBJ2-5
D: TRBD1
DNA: TGTGCCAGCAGCTTAGCGCTATTTACAGGGGATGAGATCCAGTACTTC
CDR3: CASSLALFTGDEIQYF

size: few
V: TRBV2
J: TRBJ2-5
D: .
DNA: TGTGCCAGCAGTGACCCGCCGCCTAGCCGGGAGACCCAGTACTTC
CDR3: CASSDPPPSRETQYF

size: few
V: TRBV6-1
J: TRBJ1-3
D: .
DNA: TGTGCCAGCAGTGCCCCAGGACGCTCTGGAAACACCATATATTTT
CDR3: CASSAPGRSGNTIYF

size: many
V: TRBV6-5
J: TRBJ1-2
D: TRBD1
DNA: TGTGCCAGCAGTTACTGGCTGACAGGGGGGTCCCGAAGGTATGGCTACACCTTC
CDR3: CASSYWLTGGSRRYGYTF

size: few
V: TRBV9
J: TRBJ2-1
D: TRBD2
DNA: TGTGCCAGCAGCGATCCCGGGACTAGCGGGGCGTATGAGCAGTTCTTC
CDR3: CASSDPGTSGAYEQFF

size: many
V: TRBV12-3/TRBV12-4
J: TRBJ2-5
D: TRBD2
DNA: TGTGCCAGCAGCCGGACTAGCGGCATCCAAGAGACCCAGTACTTC
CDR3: CASSRTSGIQETQYF

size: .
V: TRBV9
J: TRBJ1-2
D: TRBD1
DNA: TGTGCCAGCAGCCCTCCGACAGGGGATGACTATGGCTACACCTTC
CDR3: CASSPPTGDDYGYTF

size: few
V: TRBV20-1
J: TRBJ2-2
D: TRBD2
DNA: TGCAGTGCTAGGGCGGGGGGGCCGGCCGGGGAGCTGTTTTTT
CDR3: CSARAGGPAGELFF

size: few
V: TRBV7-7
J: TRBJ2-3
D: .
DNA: TGTGCCAGCAGCGGACCCTCCGATACGCAGTATTTT
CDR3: CASSGPSDTQYF

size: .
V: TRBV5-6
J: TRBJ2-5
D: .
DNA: TGTGCCAGCAGCTCGAGCTGGGAGACCCAGTACTTC
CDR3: CASSSSWETQYF

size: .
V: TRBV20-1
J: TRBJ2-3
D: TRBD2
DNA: TGCAGTGCCCGCGGGGGGGGCCCGGGAGATACGCAGTATTTT
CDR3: CSARGGGPGDTQYF

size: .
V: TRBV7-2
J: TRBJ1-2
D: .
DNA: TGTGCCAGCAGCTTAGTGGGGGCAGGTGCTAACTATGGCTACACCTTC
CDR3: CASSLVGAGANYGYTF

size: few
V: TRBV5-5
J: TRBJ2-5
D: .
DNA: TGTGCCAGCAGCTTGGGCCACAGTGAAGAGACCCAGTACTTC
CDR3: CASSLGHSEETQYF

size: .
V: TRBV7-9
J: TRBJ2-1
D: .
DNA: TGTGCCAGCAGCTTAGTGGGCCCTACCCCCGTCTTC
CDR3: CASSLVGPTPVF

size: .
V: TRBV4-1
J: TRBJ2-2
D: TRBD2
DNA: TGCGCCAGCAGCCAGCGACTAGCCACCGGGGAGCTGTTTTTT
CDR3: CASSQRLATGELFF

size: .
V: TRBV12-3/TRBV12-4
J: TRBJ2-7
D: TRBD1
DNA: TGTGCCAGCAGCCTCCGGGACAGGACCTACGAGCAGTACTTC
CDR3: CASSLRDRTYEQYF

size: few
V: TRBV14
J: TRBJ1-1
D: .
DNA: TGTGCCAGCAGCCCCCGGGACCGCTACACTGAAGCTTTCTTT
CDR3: CASSPRDRYTEAFF

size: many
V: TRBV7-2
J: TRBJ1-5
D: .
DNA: TGTGCCAGCAGCATCCCCGGGACATCCCAGCCCCAGCATTTT
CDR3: CASSIPGTSQPQHF

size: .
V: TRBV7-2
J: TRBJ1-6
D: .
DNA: TGTGCCAGCAGCTTAGTTGGGGAACATAATTCACCCCTCCACTTT
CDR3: CASSLVGEHNSPLHF

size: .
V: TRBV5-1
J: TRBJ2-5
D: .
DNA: TGCGCCAGCACCCTACTAGGACAAGAGACCCAGTACTTC
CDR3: CASTLLGQETQYF

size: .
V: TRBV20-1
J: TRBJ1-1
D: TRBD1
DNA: TGCAGTGCTCTCGACAGGGTGGGGAACACTGAAGCTTTCTTT
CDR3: CSALDRVGNTEAFF

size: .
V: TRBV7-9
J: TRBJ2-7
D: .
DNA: TGTGCCAGCATCCCAACCCCAGCGGGACAGTCCTACGAGCAGTACTTC
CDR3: CASIPTPAGQSYEQYF

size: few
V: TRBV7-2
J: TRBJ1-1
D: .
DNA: TGTGCCAGCAGGAGAGGGGTGCGCGAGAACACTGAAGCTTTCTTT
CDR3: CASRRGVRENTEAFF

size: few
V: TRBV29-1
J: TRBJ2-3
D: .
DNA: TGCAGCGTTGTTATTGGCGGGGTGGGAGATACGCAGTATTTT
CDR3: CSVVIGGVGDTQYF

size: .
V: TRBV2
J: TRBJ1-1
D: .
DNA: TGTGCCAGCAGTGGGGGTACGAACACTGAAGCTTTCTTT
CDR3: CASSGGTNTEAFF

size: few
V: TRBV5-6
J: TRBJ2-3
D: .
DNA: TGTGCCAGCAGCCCTCCTAGTACAGCTACGCCTAGCACAGATACGCAGTATTTT
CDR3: CASSPPSTATPSTDTQYF

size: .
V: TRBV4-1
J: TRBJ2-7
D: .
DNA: TGCGCCAGCAGCCAAGATTCCGGGTGGAACGAGCAGTACTTC
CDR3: CASSQDSGWNEQYF

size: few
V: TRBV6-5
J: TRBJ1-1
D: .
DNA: TGTGCCAGCAGTTATAGTACGAACACTGAAGCTTTCTTT
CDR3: CASSYSTNTEAFF

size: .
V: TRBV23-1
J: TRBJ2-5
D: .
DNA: TGCGCCAGCAGTCAAACTCCCCCGCGCCCATCCCTGCCCGAGACCCAGTACTTC
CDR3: CASSQTPPRPSLPETQYF

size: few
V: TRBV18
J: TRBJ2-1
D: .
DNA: TGTGCCAGCTCACCTGGACGGTCCTACAATGAGCAGTTCTTC
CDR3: CASSPGRSYNEQFF

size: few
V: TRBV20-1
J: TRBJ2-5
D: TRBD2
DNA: TGCAGTGCTAGAGATCGCCGGATCTTCCCACGCCCGGGACTAGGTCGGCAAGAGACCCAGTACTTC
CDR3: CSARDRRIFPRPGLGRQETQYF

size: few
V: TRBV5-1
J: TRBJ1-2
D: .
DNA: TGCGCCAGCAGCTTCCGGGAGGAAACAACTAACTATGGCTACACCTTC
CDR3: CASSFREETTNYGYTF

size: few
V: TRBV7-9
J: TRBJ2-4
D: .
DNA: TGTGCCAGCAGCGCACGGGAAGCCAAAAACATTCAGTACTTC
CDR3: CASSAREAKNIQYF